A single T cell receptor beta chain is shown here with its context. Measured with immunoSEQ multiplex PCR; TCRdb has only the in-frame clones, and not every one. The sample lists about 680,000 clones, around 90% occurring once. The germline V gene encodes CDR1 MNHEY and CDR2 SVGAGI. V was clipped by 4 bases and J by 1 base; unmatched bases: 5. The CDR3 is 16 residues long. The treatment denotes: roughly 18 received Ad26.COV2.S at low or high dose, single or two shots; about 5 received placebo; per-sample allocation not given. Day 63 following the first vaccine or placebo injection was when the samples were taken. This person who donated was an adult of 18-55 years in Boston. This sample was included in a study of Ad26.COV2.S vaccination and SARS-CoV-2 variants. Whole-study context: Administration of Ad26.COV2.S was intramuscular, either once or twice 56 days apart.

This specimen was peripheral blood, taken in a trial of Ad26.COV2.S vaccine versus placebo. This TCR came from a person aged 18-65 years who received the Ad26.COV2.S COVID-19 vaccine or a placebo. V and J are TRBV6-5 and TRBJ2-2; TRBD1 aligns across 8 bases. The CDR3 is CASSSGTGRNTGELFF. The CDR3 region has the DNA TGTGCCAGCAGTTCTGGGACAGGCAGGAACACCGGGGAGCTGTTTTTT.